The rows below give T cell receptor beta chains drawn from one sample of a study of CD8+ T cells in alopecia areata. Method: immunoSEQ multiplex PCR; TCRdb's copy keeps in-frame clones and lacks some. This sample has 140,000 or so clones; about two thirds occur once, and the top ten carry about 40%. Sequencing was carried out using CD8+ T cells sorted from blood. Receptors were obtained from a human donor in good health. Both conserved end residues are part of each CDR3. A D gene is named only where the DNA matches it firmly. Not all rows give a size; the values are once, few, many and, for expanded clones, a class.

clone size | J gene | D gene | V gene | CDR3 protein | CDR3 DNA
. | TRBJ2-5 | TRBD2 | TRBV5-6 | CASSFRSGGLQETQYF | TGTGCCAGCAGCTTTCGATCGGGAGGCCTCCAAGAGACCCAGTACTTC
few | TRBJ2-5 | . | TRBV5-1 | CASTPWEREETQYF | TGCGCCAGCACACCTTGGGAGAGGGAAGAGACCCAGTACTTC
few | TRBJ2-7 | . | TRBV4-2 | CASSQGSYEQYF | TGTGCCAGCAGCCAAGGCAGCTACGAGCAGTACTTC
. | TRBJ2-5 | . | TRBV7-9 | CASSYGPGAQETQYF | TGTGCCAGCAGCTACGGTCCTGGGGCCCAAGAGACCCAGTACTTC
. | TRBJ2-7 | . | TRBV11-2 | CASSPNGGLGEQYF | TGTGCCAGCAGCCCCAATGGGGGGTTAGGGGAGCAGTACTTC
. | TRBJ2-6 | . | TRBV6-5 | CASSRRDSGANVLTF | TGTGCCAGCAGCCGCCGGGACTCTGGGGCCAACGTCCTGACTTTC
. | TRBJ2-7 | . | TRBV27 | CASSPFHGVGYEQYF | TGTGCCAGCAGCCCATTCCATGGAGTGGGCTACGAGCAGTACTTC
. | TRBJ2-5 | . | TRBV7-8 | CASSNPETQYF | TGTGCCAGCAGCAACCCGGAGACCCAGTACTTC
few | TRBJ2-7 | . | TRBV27 | CASSLLASHPSEQYF | TGTGCCAGCAGTTTATTGGCTAGCCACCCTAGCGAGCAGTACTTC
once | TRBJ1-1 | . | TRBV6-5 | CASSYSIGGLDEAFF | TGTGCCAGCAGTTACTCAATTGGGGGGCTAGATGAAGCTTTCTTT
few | TRBJ2-1 | TRBD1 | TRBV6-5 | CASSYDDRGYEQFF | TGTGCCAGCAGTTACGACGACAGGGGATATGAGCAGTTCTTC
few | TRBJ1-1 | . | TRBV29-1 | CSVTNRDKNTEAFF | TGCAGCGTTACGAACCGGGACAAGAACACTGAAGCTTTCTTT
few | TRBJ2-3 | . | TRBV29-1 | CSVAGDTSTDTQYF | TGCAGCGTTGCTGGGGATACTAGCACAGATACGCAGTATTTT
. | TRBJ2-7 | . | TRBV13 | CASSFVQGNYEQYF | TGTGCCAGCAGCTTCGTCCAGGGTAACTACGAGCAGTACTTC
. | TRBJ2-3 | TRBD2 | TRBV7-7 | CASSRTSGRVDTQYF | TGTGCCAGCAGCCGGACTAGCGGGAGGGTCGATACGCAGTATTTT
. | TRBJ2-7 | TRBD2 | TRBV11-2 | CASSPVAGGQFEYF | TGTGCCAGCAGCCCCGTAGCGGGAGGGCAATTTGAGTACTTC
. | TRBJ2-1 | . | TRBV9 | CASSALATHSSYNEQFF | TGTGCCAGCAGCGCTCTAGCGACACACTCCTCCTACAATGAGCAGTTCTTC
few | TRBJ2-5 | TRBD2 | TRBV7-3 | CASSASSGSLLQGETQYF | TGTGCCAGCAGCGCGTCTAGCGGGAGCCTCCTCCAGGGAGAGACCCAGTACTTC
. | TRBJ1-5 | . | TRBV4-1 | CASSQEGKGSNQPQHF | TGCGCCAGCAGCCAAGAGGGAAAGGGTAGCAATCAGCCCCAGCATTTT
. | TRBJ2-1 | TRBD1 | TRBV2 | CASSTGGYEQFF | TGTGCCAGCAGTACAGGGGGCTATGAGCAGTTCTTC
. | TRBJ2-1 | . | TRBV29-1 | CSAPLGGREQFF | TGCAGCGCACCTCTAGGGGGACGAGAGCAGTTCTTC
. | TRBJ2-5 | . | TRBV28 | CASSFVDETQYF | TGTGCCAGCAGTTTCGTTGATGAGACCCAGTACTTC
. | TRBJ1-1 | . | TRBV29-1 | CSVDSVFGAFF | TGCAGCGTTGATTCCGTCTTCGGGGCTTTCTTT
once | TRBJ2-6 | . | TRBV25-1 | CASSGANVLTF | TGTGCCAGCAGTGGGGCCAACGTCCTGACTTTC
. | TRBJ1-2 | TRBD1 | TRBV25-1 | CASSESGGTGGYTF | TGTGCCAGCAGTGAGTCAGGGGGAACGGGCGGCTACACCTTC
few | TRBJ2-6 | . | TRBV11-1 | CASAGRGTTSGANVLTF | TGTGCCAGCGCCGGACGAGGGACAACCTCTGGGGCCAACGTCCTGACTTTC
. | TRBJ2-3 | TRBD2 | TRBV4-1 | CASSQVTSAGADTQYF | TGCGCCAGCAGCCAAGTAACTAGCGCCGGGGCAGATACGCAGTATTTT
few | TRBJ2-1 | TRBD2 | TRBV27 | CASRRGTSSYNEQFF | TGTGCCAGCAGGAGAGGGACTAGCTCCTACAATGAGCAGTTCTTC
. | TRBJ2-7 | . | TRBV5-1 | CASSLVQASEQYF | TGCGCCAGCAGCTTGGTGCAGGCAAGCGAGCAGTACTTC
. | TRBJ1-2 | . | TRBV5-1 | CASSLGAGPYGYTF | TGCGCCAGCAGCTTGGGGGCAGGGCCTTATGGCTACACCTTC
. | TRBJ2-3 | . | TRBV29-1 | CSVEDPWFPVDTQYF | TGCAGCGTTGAAGATCCATGGTTCCCAGTGGATACGCAGTATTTT
. | TRBJ2-7 | . | TRBV20-1 | CSAQVQYEQYF | TGCAGTGCTCAGGTCCAGTACGAGCAGTACTTC
. | TRBJ1-1 | . | TRBV5-5 | CASSPRQIMNTEAFF | TGTGCCAGCAGCCCCCGACAGATCATGAACACTGAAGCTTTCTTT
. | TRBJ1-2 | . | TRBV18 | CASSLLPINYGYTF | TGTGCCAGCTCACTCCTCCCAATCAACTATGGCTACACCTTC
. | TRBJ2-1 | . | TRBV6-6 | CASSSGPNEQFF | TGTGCCAGCAGTTCAGGTCCCAATGAGCAGTTCTTC
once | TRBJ1-2 | . | TRBV5-6 | CASSPEGANYGYTF | TGTGCCAGCAGCCCGGAAGGAGCTAACTATGGCTACACCTTC
. | TRBJ2-7 | . | TRBV27 | CASSSNRASSSYEQYF | TGTGCCAGCAGTTCAAACAGGGCCTCGAGCTCCTACGAGCAGTACTTC
. | TRBJ1-3 | . | TRBV25-1 | CASSETLSRGDTIYF | TGTGCCAGCAGTGAAACCCTCTCCCGAGGGGACACCATATATTTT
. | TRBJ2-2 | TRBD2 | TRBV5-1 | CASSLTVAGGGYTGELFF | TGCGCCAGCAGCTTGACAGTGGCGGGAGGTGGTTACACCGGGGAGCTGTTTTTT
few | TRBJ2-1 | . | TRBV4-1 | CASSQSQYNEQFF | TGCGCCAGCAGCCAGTCCCAGTACAATGAGCAGTTCTTC
few | TRBJ2-2 | . | TRBV7-3 | CASSLSGVGSVGELFF | TGTGCCAGCAGCTTATCAGGGGTAGGCTCCGTCGGGGAGCTGTTTTTT
. | TRBJ2-5 | TRBD1 | TRBV7-9 | CASGNTGAETQYF | TGTGCCAGCGGGAATACAGGGGCGGAGACCCAGTACTTC
once | TRBJ2-2 | TRBD2 | TRBV7-9 | CASSSIGLAGVVGELFF | TGTGCCAGCAGCTCGATCGGACTAGCGGGAGTCGTCGGGGAGCTGTTTTTT
few | TRBJ1-5 | . | TRBV27 | CASGRRSNQPQHF | TGTGCCAGTGGGAGGAGAAGCAATCAGCCCCAGCATTTT
. | TRBJ2-5 | . | TRBV5-4 | CASSFGQINQEAQYF | TGTGCCAGCAGCTTCGGACAGATCAACCAAGAGGCCCAGTACTTC
. | TRBJ2-5 | TRBD1 | TRBV29-1 | CSGGGAKSQYF | TGCAGCGGAGGGGGCGCGAAGTCCCAGTACTTC
few | TRBJ2-7 | TRBD1 | TRBV19 | CASSSTTGWEQYF | TGTGCCAGTAGTTCTACGACAGGGTGGGAGCAGTACTTC
. | TRBJ2-7 | TRBD1 | TRBV27 | CASGQVADEQYF | TGTGCCAGCGGACAGGTAGCTGACGAGCAGTACTTC